A selection of T cell receptor beta chains follows, all from one sample in a study of shared clonotypes between healthy human individuals. Produced via immunoSEQ multiplex PCR; TCRdb's table is partial and in-frame only. The sample yields roughly 650,000 clones, about 96% seen once. Material for sequencing was naive CD8+ T cells sorted from blood. These receptors were obtained from a woman in her twenties or thirties in good health. CDR3s include the opening cysteine and the closing phenylalanine or tryptophan.

len: 15; v_gene: TRBV28; j_gene: TRBJ1-1; CDR3aa: CASSFSVGIGTEAFF
len: 13; v_gene: TRBV7-9; j_gene: .; CDR3aa: CAGGTRSSYEQYF
len: 17; v_gene: TRBV7-2; j_gene: TRBJ2-1; CDR3aa: CASSATSGISTDNEQFF
len: 12; v_gene: TRBV19; j_gene: TRBJ2-1; CDR3aa: CASSPTAPEQFF
len: 14; v_gene: TRBV16; j_gene: TRBJ1-1; CDR3aa: CASSLTGDYTEAFF
len: 15; v_gene: TRBV23-1; j_gene: TRBJ2-2; CDR3aa: CASSRNSKKTGELFF
len: 15; v_gene: TRBV15; j_gene: TRBJ2-7; CDR3aa: CATSNGQGAGGEQYF
len: 15; v_gene: TRBV9; j_gene: TRBJ2-5; CDR3aa: CASSVEGQAQETQYF
len: 12; v_gene: TRBV9; j_gene: TRBJ2-1; CDR3aa: CASSPTSNEQFF
len: 14; v_gene: TRBV6-5; j_gene: TRBJ2-7; CDR3aa: CASSYGAASYEQYF
len: 12; v_gene: TRBV6-5; j_gene: TRBJ1-1; CDR3aa: CAIDRGATEAFF
len: 14; v_gene: TRBV28; j_gene: TRBJ2-3; CDR3aa: CASTAGARTDTQYF
len: 16; v_gene: TRBV10-3; j_gene: TRBJ2-5; CDR3aa: CAISESMFPSGWTQYF
len: 14; v_gene: TRBV6-5; j_gene: TRBJ1-5; CDR3aa: CASRKMDGNQPQHF
len: 12; v_gene: TRBV6-5; j_gene: TRBJ2-1; CDR3aa: CASSETGTEQFF
len: 13; v_gene: TRBV5-6; j_gene: TRBJ2-5; CDR3aa: CASSEGSVWGQYF
len: 15; v_gene: TRBV27; j_gene: TRBJ2-1; CDR3aa: CASIAGTSGYNEQFF
len: 10; v_gene: TRBV25-1; j_gene: TRBJ2-7; CDR3aa: CARGQAEQYF
len: 16; v_gene: TRBV10-2; j_gene: TRBJ2-5; CDR3aa: CASSGAWDRRQETQYF
len: 13; v_gene: TRBV15; j_gene: TRBJ2-3; CDR3aa: CATSRDRADTQYF